This T cell receptor (beta chain) was identified during a study of high-grade serous ovarian cancer treatment subgroups (dated by TCRdb to about 2021). Regarding the study in general: On average, sequencing produced around 14,000 reads and 7,494 unique TCR beta rearrangements for each sample. The study examined TCR beta repertoires in high-grade serous ovarian cancer patients who were grouped under a laparoscopic triage algorithm by complete gross resection or by neoadjuvant chemotherapy response. Of the approximately 30 patients in the cohort, around 10 had no residual disease after primary surgery (R0), around 10 were excellent NACT responders, and around 10 were poor NACT responders. Each patient contributed one primary tumor and two metastatic tumor samples, giving 75 to 100 samples in total. Overall study results and their limits: TCR repertoire analyses focused on CDR3; CDR1 and CDR2 were not analyzed. Neoantigen level correlated positively with TCR clonal relatedness, and copy number variation and mutation load from whole-genome sequencing showed a positive trend with TCR clonal relatedness. Repertoire similarity ranging from about 0.1 to 0.85 was observed between tumors from the same patient, whereas almost no similarity was observed between different patients. Because bulk tumor TCR sequencing provided no spatial information, insight into HGSC tumor complexity and diversity was limited.

The approximately 90 tumor samples underwent high-throughput TCR profiling with ImmunoSEQ. From the authors' description of their analysis: The repertoire diversity metrics included richness (unique productive sequences), clonality, evenness and relatedness, and the Bhattacharyya coefficient was used to measure similarity between samples. In a sensitivity analysis, TCRs with fewer than two reads were excluded, and consistent conclusions were obtained. The immuneACCESS repertoire file appears here via TCRdb, limited to in-frame rearrangements. These files lack a portion of the clones; in checked studies, under half of the deficit traces to unresolved V genes, and the cause of the others is not known. D and trimming were read from the DNA, whereas the V and J calls and clone size are those reported in that table. Here the sample has about 5,600 clones; roughly 70% occur a single time. The ten largest make up 5% to 7% of the sample.

The tumor samples were collected prior to definitive surgery or chemotherapy. Genomic DNA was extracted by the MD Anderson Biospecimen Extraction Resource, and TCR sequencing was done by the MD Anderson Cancer Genomics Laboratory. A remark on this clone: Its antigen remains undetermined. The record has no base qualities; no much larger clone is one base away.

The CDR3 has 15 amino acids, counting the end cysteine and phenylalanine. CDR3 DNA is the only sequence kept; it has 45 bases, read in frame from the first base. Per the germline V gene, MGHRA is the CDR1 and YSYEKL is the CDR2. The junction shows trimming of 0 bases on V and 9 bases on J, plus 15 bases between the germline ends. This clonotype was obtained from a human patient with high-grade serous ovarian cancer. Material: tumor tissue. Recombination connected TRBV4-1 to TRBJ2-4, with TRBD1 tentatively as D gene (5 bases match). The bases are TGCGCCAGCAGCCAAGATAACAGGCTGATCGGCATTCAGTACTTC. Its protein reads: CASSQDNRLIGIQYF.